This T cell receptor (beta chain) came from a study of memory CD4+ T cells and cytomegalovirus serostatus. The sort gate was single viable CD3+CD4+CD8-CD45RO+ cells for memory CD4+ T cells. CDR1 and CDR2 (germline): LGHNA, YSLEER. The CDR3 totals 17 residues. Trimming at V came to 4 bases and at J to 1 base, leaving 11 bases not matched to a gene. The data were produced by immunoSEQ multiplex PCR, yet TCRdb's version contains in-frame clones alone and is incomplete. The sample lists under 50,000 clones, just under 80% occurring once. This chain uses TRBV4-3 with TRBJ2-7; 9 bases align to TRBD1. Sequenced material: memory CD4+ T cells from blood. This clonotype originated in an adult in good health and CMV-seronegative. The CDR3 bases are TGCGCCAGCAGCCCCTCTAGAGGCGGGACAGGGTCCTACGAGCAGTACTTC. Protein: CASSPSRGGTGSYEQYF.